This T cell receptor (beta chain) was identified during a study of blood T cell repertoires in COVID-19. Clinical histories supplied by participants themselves formed the basis of cohort assignment. CDR3 size: 15 residues. From germline, CDR1 is SGHRS and CDR2 YFSETQ. V shed 0 bases and J 3 bases; nucleotides not matched to a gene: 4. Profiled with immunoSEQ multiplex PCR; TCRdb holds only in-frame clones, not every one. The top ten hold around 0.7% of the sample, which has 450,000 to 500,000 clones, about nine tenths seen once. Input material: PBMCs or T cells enriched from blood (not recorded which). The clonotype comes from a woman aged 18-29 years who had recovered from COVID-19. This chain links TRBV5-1 with TRBJ2-7, with 9 bases that match TRBD1. The CDR3 spells CASSLGGTGIYEQYF. The CDR3 bases are TGCGCCAGCAGCTTGGGCGGGACAGGGATCTACGAGCAGTACTTC.